The rows below give T cell receptor beta chains drawn from one sample of a study of regulatory T cells in long-lasting Graves disease. A single record per CDR3 protein comes from TCRdb applying MiXCR to the multiplex PCR reads. Of about 420,000 distinct CDR3 sequences in the sample, about a sixth are singletons; the top ten hold around a quarter. The sample also formed part of further work on T cells in Graves' hyperthyroidism and ophthalmopathy.

The sequencing used peripheral blood mononuclear cells (PBMCs), collected at new diagnosis, from a patient treated with antithyroid drugs. Receptors originate from a young woman with Graves disease. CDR3s include the opening cysteine and the closing phenylalanine or tryptophan. D genes are given only for firm matches. The size of a clone is reported for some rows only, either as once, few or many, or as a class for expanded clones.

.	many	12	TRBV5-6	TRBJ1-1	CASSLQQGGPFF	TGTGCCAGCAGCTTACAACAGGGAGGGCCTTTCTTT
.	many	14	TRBV20-1	TRBJ2-3	CSARSYRGADTQYF	TGCAGTGCTAGAAGTTACCGGGGTGCAGATACGCAGTATTTT
TRBD1	few	15	TRBV12-3/TRBV12-4	TRBJ1-3	CASRTTGDSGNTIYF	TGTGCCAGCAGAACAACAGGGGACTCTGGAAACACCATATATTTT
TRBD2	many	15	TRBV12-3/TRBV12-4	TRBJ2-7	CASSQGTSLSYEQYF	TGTGCCAGCAGTCAGGGGACTAGCCTTTCCTACGAGCAGTACTTC
.	.	13	TRBV15	TRBJ1-1	CATSSKMNTEAFF	TGTGCCACCAGCAGTAAAATGAACACTGAAGCTTTCTTT
.	few	16	TRBV18	TRBJ2-3	CASSSFQGKGTDTQYF	TGTGCCAGCTCAAGTTTCCAGGGGAAGGGCACAGATACGCAGTATTTT
.	many	15	TRBV20-1	TRBJ2-2	CSARDPWAGTGELFF	TGCAGTGCTAGAGACCCCTGGGCGGGGACCGGGGAGCTGTTTTTT
.	few	13	TRBV30	TRBJ2-1	CAWGFSSYNEQFF	TGTGCCTGGGGCTTTAGCTCCTACAATGAGCAGTTCTTC
.	.	15	TRBV6-5	TRBJ2-2	CASSSDSSNTGELFF	TGTGCCAGCAGTTCCGACAGCTCGAACACCGGGGAGCTGTTTTTT
.	many	13	TRBV20-1	TRBJ2-7	CSARDRTAYEQYF	TGCAGTGCTAGAGATCGGACAGCCTACGAGCAGTACTTC
.	few	13	TRBV12-3/TRBV12-4	TRBJ1-1	CASRTLRNTEAFF	TGTGCCAGCAGGACACTTAGAAACACTGAAGCTTTCTTT
TRBD1	many	14	TRBV7-9	TRBJ2-7	CASKTGGASYEQYF	TGTGCCAGCAAGACAGGGGGAGCTTCCTACGAGCAGTACTTC
TRBD1	many	15	TRBV20-1	TRBJ1-2	CSAYWVDRGWQGYTF	TGCAGTGCTTATTGGGTCGACAGGGGTTGGCAAGGCTACACCTTC
.	.	13	TRBV15	TRBJ2-1	CATRTVPYNEQFF	TGTGCCACCAGAACTGTCCCCTACAATGAGCAGTTCTTC
.	many	14	TRBV20-1	TRBJ2-5	CSARVADPLETQYF	TGCAGTGCTAGAGTGGCAGACCCCCTAGAGACCCAGTACTTC
TRBD2	many	13	TRBV6-1	TRBJ2-7	CATRLADYYEQYF	TGTGCCACCCGACTAGCGGACTACTACGAGCAGTACTTC
.	.	15	TRBV12-3/TRBV12-4	TRBJ2-3	CASRTAGSSTDTQYF	TGTGCCAGCAGAACTGCTGGATCTAGCACAGATACGCAGTATTTT
.	many	12	TRBV10-2	TRBJ2-5	CASSVNGETQYF	TGCGCCAGCAGCGTCAACGGAGAGACCCAGTACTTC
TRBD1	.	16	TRBV7-2	TRBJ2-2	CASSQQGDANTGELFF	TGTGCCAGCAGCCAACAGGGGGATGCTAACACCGGGGAGCTGTTTTTT
.	many	14	TRBV5-1	TRBJ1-2	CASSFFEGTYGYTF	TGCGCCAGCAGCTTCTTTGAGGGAACCTATGGCTACACCTTC
.	.	14	TRBV7-9	TRBJ2-5	CASSFGDMGGTQYF	TGTGCCAGCAGCTTTGGGGACATGGGGGGGACCCAGTACTTC
TRBD2	few	17	TRBV10-2	TRBJ2-3	CASVSRGLAGLTDTQYF	TGCGCCAGCGTCTCGAGGGGACTAGCGGGACTCACAGATACGCAGTATTTT
TRBD2	many	19	TRBV12-3/TRBV12-4	TRBJ2-3	CASNRPGLAEAFGTDTQYF	TGTGCCAGCAACAGACCGGGACTAGCGGAGGCCTTCGGCACAGATACGCAGTATTTT
TRBD1	many	12	TRBV28	TRBJ2-7	CASTYGDRVVYF	TGTGCCAGCACATACGGGGACAGGGTTGTGTACTTC
TRBD2	many	15	TRBV29-1	TRBJ2-1	CSVEGSSGRMGEQFF	TGCAGCGTTGAAGGCTCTAGCGGGAGGATGGGTGAGCAGTTCTTC
.	many	17	TRBV6-5	TRBJ1-2	CASSYSMHDTRNYGYTF	TGTGCCAGCAGTTACTCGATGCACGATACTCGAAACTATGGCTACACCTTC
TRBD1	many	13	TRBV12-3/TRBV12-4	TRBJ2-7	CASTRDRTYEQYF	TGTGCCAGCACCCGGGACAGAACCTACGAGCAGTACTTC
.	few	14	TRBV4-2	TRBJ1-2	CASSQTGTNYGYTF	TGTGCCAGCAGCCAAACAGGGACTAACTATGGCTACACCTTC
TRBD1	.	15	TRBV7-9	TRBJ1-4	CASSLVTGVNEKLFF	TGTGCCAGCAGCTTAGTTACAGGGGTAAATGAAAAACTGTTTTTT
TRBD1	.	14	TRBV29-1	TRBJ2-2	CSGGQVANTGELFF	TGCAGCGGCGGACAGGTTGCGAACACCGGGGAGCTGTTTTTT
TRBD1	many	15	TRBV12-3/TRBV12-4	TRBJ2-1	CASSFLDRDYNEQFF	TGTGCCAGCAGTTTCCTGGACAGGGACTACAATGAGCAGTTCTTC